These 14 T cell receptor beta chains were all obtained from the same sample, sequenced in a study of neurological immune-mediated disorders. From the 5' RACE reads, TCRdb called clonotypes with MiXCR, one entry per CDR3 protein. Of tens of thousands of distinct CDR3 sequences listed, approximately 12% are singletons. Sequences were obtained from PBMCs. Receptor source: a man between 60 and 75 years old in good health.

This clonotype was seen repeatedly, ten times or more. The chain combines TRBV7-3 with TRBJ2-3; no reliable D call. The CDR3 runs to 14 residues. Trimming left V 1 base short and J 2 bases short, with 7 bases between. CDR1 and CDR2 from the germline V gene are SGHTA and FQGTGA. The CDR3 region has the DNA TGTGCCAGCAGCTTAAGCGCGTACACAGATACGCAGTATTTT. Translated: CASSLSAYTDTQYF. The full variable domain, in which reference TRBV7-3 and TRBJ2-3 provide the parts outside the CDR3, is GAGVSQTPSNKVTEKGKYVELRCDPISGHTALYWYRQSLGQGPEFLIYFQGTGAADDSGLPNDRFFAVRPEGSVSTLKIQRTERGDSAVYLCASSLSAYTDTQYFGPGTRLTVL.

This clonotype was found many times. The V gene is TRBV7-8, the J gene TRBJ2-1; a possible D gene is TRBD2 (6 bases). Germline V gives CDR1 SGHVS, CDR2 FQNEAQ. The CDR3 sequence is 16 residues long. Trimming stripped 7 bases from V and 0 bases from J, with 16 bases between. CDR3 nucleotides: TGTGCCAGCAAAAGAGGGACTCCCGGCTCCTACAATGAGCAGTTCTTC. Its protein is CASKRGTPGSYNEQFF.

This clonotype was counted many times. The CDR3 sequence is CAIRDEGWGRSDEQYF. The CDR3 DNA is TGTGCCATCAGGGACGAGGGATGGGGGCGTTCGGACGAGCAGTACTTC. The gene calls are TRBV10-3 and TRBJ2-7; the D gene is possibly TRBD1 (6 bases). Germline CDR1 is ENHRY and CDR2 is SYGVKD. V was cut by 6 bases and J by 5 bases, with 23 bases left in between. CDR3 length: 16 residues.

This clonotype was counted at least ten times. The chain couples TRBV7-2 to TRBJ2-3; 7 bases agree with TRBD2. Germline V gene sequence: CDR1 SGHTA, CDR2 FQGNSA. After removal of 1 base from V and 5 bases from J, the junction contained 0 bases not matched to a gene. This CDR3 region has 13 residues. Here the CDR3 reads CASSLVAGDTQYF. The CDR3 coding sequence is TGTGCCAGCAGCTTAGTAGCGGGAGATACGCAGTATTTT.

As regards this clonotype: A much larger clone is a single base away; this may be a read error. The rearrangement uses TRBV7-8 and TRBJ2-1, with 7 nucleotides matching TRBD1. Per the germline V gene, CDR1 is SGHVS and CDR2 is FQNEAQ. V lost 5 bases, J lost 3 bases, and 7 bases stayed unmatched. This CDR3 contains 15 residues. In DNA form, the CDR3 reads TGTGCCAGCAGCCTCCTCAGGGGGAACTACAATGAGCAGTTCTTC. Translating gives CASSLLRGNYNEQFF.

The CDR3 loop reads CASSRISGSADTQYF. The CDR3 coding sequence is TGCGCCAGCAGCAGAATTAGCGGGAGCGCAGATACGCAGTATTTT. The chain joins TRBV5-1 to TRBJ2-3, with 9 nucleotides matching TRBD2. Losses at the gene ends were 4 bases for V and 4 bases for J; bases not matched to a gene: 7. Germline CDR1 reads SGHRS; CDR2 reads YFSETQ. This CDR3 has 15 residues. The whole variable domain, remainder taken from reference TRBV5-1 and TRBJ2-3, is KAGVTQTPRYLIKTRGQQVTLSCSPISGHRSVSWYQQTPGQGLQFLFEYFSETQRNKGNFPGRFSGRQFSNSRSEMNVSTLELGDSALYLCASSRISGSADTQYFGPGTRLTVL.

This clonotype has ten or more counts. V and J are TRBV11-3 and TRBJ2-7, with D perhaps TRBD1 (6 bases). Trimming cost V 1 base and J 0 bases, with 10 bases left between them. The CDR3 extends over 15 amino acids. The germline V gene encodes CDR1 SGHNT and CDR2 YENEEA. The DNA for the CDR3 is TGTGCCAGCAGCTTAGTCGGACAGCCCTCCTACGAGCAGTACTTC. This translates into CASSLVGQPSYEQYF.

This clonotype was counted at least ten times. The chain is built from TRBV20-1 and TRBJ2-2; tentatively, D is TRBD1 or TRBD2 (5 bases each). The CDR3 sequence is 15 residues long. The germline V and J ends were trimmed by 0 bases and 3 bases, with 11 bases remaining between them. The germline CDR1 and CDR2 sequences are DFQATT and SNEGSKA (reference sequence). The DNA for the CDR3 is TGCAGTGCTAGAGATCTATCGGGACACACCGGGGAGCTGTTTTTT. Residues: CSARDLSGHTGELFF.

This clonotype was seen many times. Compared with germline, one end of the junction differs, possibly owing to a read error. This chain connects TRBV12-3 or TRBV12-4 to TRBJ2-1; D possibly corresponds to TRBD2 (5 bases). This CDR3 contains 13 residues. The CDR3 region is CASRLAPYNEQFF. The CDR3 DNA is TGTGCCAGCAGGTTAGCGCCCTACAATGAGCAGTTCTTC.

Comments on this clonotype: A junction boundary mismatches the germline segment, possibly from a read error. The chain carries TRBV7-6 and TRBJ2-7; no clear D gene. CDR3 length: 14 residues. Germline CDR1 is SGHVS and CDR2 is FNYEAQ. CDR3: CASSLIILSYEQYF. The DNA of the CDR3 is TGTGCCAGCAGCTTAATCATCCTGTCCTACGAGCAATACTTC.

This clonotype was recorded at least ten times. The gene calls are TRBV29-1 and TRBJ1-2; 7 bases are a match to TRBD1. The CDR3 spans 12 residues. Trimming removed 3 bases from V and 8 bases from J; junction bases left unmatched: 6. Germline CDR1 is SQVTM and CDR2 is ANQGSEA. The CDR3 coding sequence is TGCAGCGTTGATGATCAGGGGGGAGGCTACACCTTC. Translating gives CSVDDQGGGYTF.

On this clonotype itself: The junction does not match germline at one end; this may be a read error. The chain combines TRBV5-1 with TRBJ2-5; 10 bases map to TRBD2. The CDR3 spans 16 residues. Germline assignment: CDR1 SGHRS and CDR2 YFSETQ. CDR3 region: CASRYGLAEYQETQYF. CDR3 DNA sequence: TGCGCCAGCAGATACGGACTAGCGGAATACCAAGAGACACAGTACTTC. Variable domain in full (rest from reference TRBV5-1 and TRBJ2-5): KAGVTQTPRYLIKTRGQQVTLSCSPISGHRSVSWYQQTPGQGLQFLFEYFSETQRNKGNFPGRFSGRQFSNSRSEMNVSTLELGDSALYLCASRYGLAEYQETQYFGPGTRLLVL.

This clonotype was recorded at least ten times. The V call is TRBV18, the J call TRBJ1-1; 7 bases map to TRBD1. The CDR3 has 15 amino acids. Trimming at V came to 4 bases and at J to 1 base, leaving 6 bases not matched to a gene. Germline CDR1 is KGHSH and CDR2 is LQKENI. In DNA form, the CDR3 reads TGTGCCAGCTCACGAAATCAGGGGGGGAACACTGAAGCTTTCTTT. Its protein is CASSRNQGGNTEAFF.

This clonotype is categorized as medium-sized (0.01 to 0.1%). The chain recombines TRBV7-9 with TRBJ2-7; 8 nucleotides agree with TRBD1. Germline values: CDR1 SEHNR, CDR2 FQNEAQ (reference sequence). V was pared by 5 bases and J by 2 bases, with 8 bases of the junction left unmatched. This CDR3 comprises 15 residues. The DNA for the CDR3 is TGTGCCAGCAGCGGTGGACAGGGAACCCCCTACGAGCAGTACTTC. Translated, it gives CASSGGQGTPYEQYF.